The 26 T cell receptor beta chains reported below all come from one sample, sequenced in a study of blood T cell repertoires in COVID-19. Profiled with immunoSEQ multiplex PCR; TCRdb holds only in-frame clones, not every one. The sample shows approximately 300,000 clones, under 95% of them seen only once. Sequencing was done on a sample of PBMCs or T cells enriched from blood (not recorded which). These TCRs come from a man between 60 and 75 years old who had recovered from COVID-19.

This chain joins TRBV11-2 and TRBJ2-7; 12 bases align to TRBD2. Trimming cost V 6 bases and J 3 bases; bases outside gene matches: 6. This CDR3 spans 15 amino acids. Looked up from germline, CDR1 is SGHAT and CDR2 is FQNNGV. Written as DNA, the CDR3 is TGTGCCAGCAGGACCCTAGCGGGAGGGATCTACGAGCAGTACTTC. Translating it yields CASRTLAGGIYEQYF.

The chain joins TRBV15 to TRBJ1-5; TRBD1 matches at 11 bases. V shed 7 bases, J shed 3 bases, and the junction held 2 bases outside the gene matches. Germline V lookup: CDR1 LNHNV, CDR2 YYDKDF (reference sequence). This CDR3 region has 14 residues. CDR3 sequence: CATKGQGDNQPQHF. For the CDR3, the DNA is TGTGCCACCAAGGGACAGGGGGACAATCAGCCCCAGCATTTT.

This chain joins TRBV18 and TRBJ2-1; perhaps TRBD2 as D (6 bases). The V gene's germline CDR1 is KGHSH and CDR2 LQKENI. Trimming cost V 5 bases and J 7 bases, with 12 bases left between them. The CDR3 is 13 amino acids. CDR3 DNA sequence: TGTGCCAGCTCAGACGCCGGGAGAAATGAGCAGTTCTTC. The encoded protein is CASSDAGRNEQFF.

In the case of this clone: At one boundary the junction diverges from the germline segment, which might be a read error. The chain combines TRBV7-2 with TRBJ1-5, with 9 bases matching TRBD1. Germline CDR1 reads SGHTA; CDR2 reads FQGNSA. The CDR3 loop spans 14 amino acids. CDR3 protein: CASSWGQGKQPQHF. In DNA, the CDR3 is TGTGCCAGCAGCTGGGGACAGGGCAAGCAGCCCCAGCATTTT.

This CDR3 is CASSKGQMVGNQPQHF. The CDR3 DNA follows: TGTGCCAGTAGTAAGGGACAGATGGTGGGCAATCAGCCCCAGCATTTT. V gene TRBV19 combines with J gene TRBJ1-5, with TRBD1 identical over 7 bases. The CDR3 is 16 residues long. With V trimmed by 4 bases and J by 2 bases, 8 bases remained unmatched. CDR1 is LNHDA, CDR2 SQIVND, per germline (reference sequence).

This clone was counted only a few times. The rearrangement uses TRBV3-1 (or the pseudogene TRBV3-2) and TRBJ2-7; unclear D gene. Germline-derived CDR1 and CDR2 are LGHDT and YNNKEL (reference sequence). V lost 1 base, J lost 0 bases, and 7 bases lay in between. The CDR3 is 14 amino acids. The CDR3 bases are TGTGCCAGCAGCCAAGTTGTTAACTCCTACGAGCAGTACTTC. Translating gives CASSQVVNSYEQYF.

This chain connects TRBV7-9 to TRBJ1-3; 8 nucleotides match TRBD1. This CDR3 is built from 15 residues. Germline V gene lookup returns CDR1 SEHNR and CDR2 FQNEAQ (reference sequence). The junction had 5 bases not matched to a gene; V was cut back by 5 bases and J by 2 bases. The CDR3 reads CASSVTTGAGNTIYF. CDR3 bases: TGTGCCAGCAGCGTAACGACAGGGGCTGGAAACACCATATATTTT.

The chain is built from TRBV9 and TRBJ2-5; D is perhaps TRBD1 (6 bases). Germline V gives CDR1 SGDLS, CDR2 YYNGEE. CDR3 size: 15 residues. With 2 bases removed from V and 2 bases from J, the gap between germline ends came to 13 bases. Here the CDR3 DNA reads TGTGCCAGCAGCGTCAACCCGGGACAACAAGAGACCCAGTACTTC. Amino acid sequence: CASSVNPGQQETQYF.

The table lists this clone with a count of one. This sequence joins TRBV5-4 and TRBJ2-7, with 10 bases that match TRBD2. The CDR3 is made up of 15 amino acids. V dropped 4 bases and J dropped 5; count of bases not matched to a gene: 9. Looked up from germline, CDR1 is SGHNT and CDR2 is YYREEE (reference sequence). The CDR3 sequence: CASSPWLAGADEQYF. The DNA for the CDR3 is TGTGCCAGCAGCCCGTGGCTAGCGGGAGCAGACGAGCAGTACTTC.

This rearrangement joins TRBV6-5 to TRBJ2-7; possibly TRBD1 for D (5 bases). Germline lookup yields CDR1 MNHEY and CDR2 SVGAGI. The CDR3 consists of 13 residues. The V end was cut by 8 bases, the J end by 3 bases, with 14 bases between. The CDR3 protein is CASCLLGRYEQYF. The CDR3 region has the DNA TGTGCCAGCTGCCTTTTGGGGCGCTACGAGCAGTACTTC.

The rearrangement joins TRBV9 to TRBJ1-2; possible D gene TRBD1, 6 bases. The CDR3 loop spans 12 amino acids. Germline CDR1 SGDLS, CDR2 YYNGEE. V was shortened by 4 bases and J by 6 bases, with 10 bases between the two germline ends. The CDR3: CASSYRANGYTF. DNA of the CDR3: TGTGCCAGCAGCTACAGGGCAAATGGCTACACCTTC.

J is TRBJ2-3 and V is TRBV6-4, with 8 bases aligning to TRBD2. Germline V lookup: CDR1 MRHNA, CDR2 SNTAGT. This CDR3 region has 13 residues. The junction had 1 base not matched to a gene; V was cut back by 2 bases and J by 6 bases. This CDR3 reads CASSDERGDTQYF. The CDR3 DNA reads as TGTGCCAGCAGTGACGAGCGGGGGGATACGCAGTATTTT.

The chain is built from TRBV27 and TRBJ1-1; D not resolved. The V end was cut by 5 bases, the J end by 1 base, with 11 bases between. Germline V gives CDR1 MNHEY, CDR2 SMNVEV (reference sequence). This CDR3 has 14 residues. The DNA for the CDR3 is TGTGCCAGCAGTCGTGGGCGAGCGAACACTGAAGCTTTCTTT. This sequence encodes CASSRGRANTEAFF.

This rearrangement joins TRBV7-9 to TRBJ2-7, with 9 bases that match TRBD2. The germline V gene encodes CDR1 SEHNR and CDR2 FQNEAQ (reference sequence). Trimming removed 2 bases from V and 7 bases from J; junction bases left unmatched: 9. This CDR3 contains 15 residues. The CDR3 DNA is TGTGCCAGCAGCTTATCCGGGACTAGCAGAATAGAGCAGTACTTC. As protein: CASSLSGTSRIEQYF.

This clone was recorded a few times. J is TRBJ2-5 and V is TRBV4-1; TRBD2 matches at 9 bases. The CDR3 totals 15 residues. V lost 3 bases to trimming and J lost 5 bases; unmatched junction nucleotides: 7. The germline V gene encodes CDR1 MGHRA and CDR2 YSYEKL. This CDR3 reads CASSHLAGNPETQYF. The CDR3 region has the DNA TGCGCCAGCAGCCATCTAGCGGGAAATCCCGAGACCCAGTACTTC.

The chain is built from TRBV11-3 and TRBJ2-1; D possibly corresponds to TRBD2 (5 bases). Germline CDR1 and CDR2: SGHNT and YENEEA. The CDR3 is 15 amino acids. V was cut by 1 base and J by 4 bases, with 11 bases left in between. The CDR3 loop is CASSLVGLKYNEQFF. CDR3 nucleotides: TGTGCCAGCAGCTTAGTTGGACTGAAATACAATGAGCAGTTCTTC.

V is TRBV7-2 and J is TRBJ1-6, with 7 positions matching TRBD1. V dropped 0 bases and J dropped 9; count of bases not matched to a gene: 11. From germline, CDR1 is SGHTA and CDR2 FQGNSA. This CDR3 comprises 17 residues. The CDR3 loop is CASSLARTGSFGSPLHF. CDR3 coding DNA: TGTGCCAGCAGCTTAGCTAGGACAGGTTCCTTTGGTTCACCCCTCCACTTT.

This chain links TRBV5-1 with TRBJ2-2, with 8 bases that match TRBD1. V lost 3 bases, J lost 2 bases, and 6 bases stayed unmatched. There are 16 residues in the CDR3. Per germline, CDR1 SGHRS and CDR2 YFSETQ. The chain's CDR3 is CASSSRTGYNTGELFF. CDR3 coding DNA: TGCGCCAGCAGCTCCAGGACAGGGTACAACACCGGGGAGCTGTTTTTT.

This chain joins TRBV27 and TRBJ2-2; 7 nucleotides match TRBD1. Germline values: CDR1 MNHEY, CDR2 SMNVEV (reference sequence). The CDR3 covers 13 residues. With V trimmed by 6 bases and J by 5 bases, 3 bases remained unmatched. CDR3 protein: CASRLQGTGELFF. The CDR3 bases are TGTGCCAGCAGATTACAGGGGACCGGGGAGCTGTTTTTT.

This clone was recorded only once. The chain uses TRBV6-6 and TRBJ1-5; 7 bases fit TRBD1. Per germline, CDR1 MNHNY and CDR2 SVGAGI (reference sequence). The junction had 8 bases not matched to a gene; V was cut back by 5 bases and J by 7 bases. CDR3 size: 14 residues. The CDR3 sequence: CASSHRDSGQPQHF. Here the CDR3 DNA reads TGTGCCAGCAGTCACCGGGACAGTGGACAGCCCCAGCATTTT.

This chain uses TRBV3-1 (or the pseudogene TRBV3-2) with TRBJ2-1; TRBD1 might be the D (5 bases). CDR1 LGHDT and CDR2 YNNKEL come from the germline V gene (reference sequence). The CDR3 consists of 14 residues. Deletions cut 4 bases from V and 3 bases from J, with 10 bases between. The CDR3 region is CASSPRELYNEQFF. CDR3 in DNA: TGTGCCAGCAGCCCCAGGGAACTCTACAATGAGCAGTTCTTC.

V is TRBV5-6 and J is TRBJ1-2; D perhaps matches TRBD1 (6 bases). The CDR3 spans 14 residues. Trimming left V 0 bases short and J 8 bases short, with 14 bases between. Germline V gene lookup returns CDR1 SGHDT and CDR2 YYEEEE. In nucleotides, the CDR3 is TGTGCCAGCAGCTTGGCCGGGGCAGGGGTCGGCTACACCTTC. It is translated as CASSLAGAGVGYTF.

The chain has TRBV19 and TRBJ1-6; possible D gene TRBD1, 5 bases. CDR3 length equals 18 residues. V shed 4 bases and J shed 9 bases, with 25 bases lying between them. Germline loops: CDR1 LNHDA, CDR2 SQIVND (reference sequence). DNA for the CDR3: TGTGCCAGTAGTACAACCGGGACTGGCTCTTTCATTGTTTCACCCCTCCACTTT. Its protein product is CASSTTGTGSFIVSPLHF.

The chain links TRBV7-2 to TRBJ2-7, with a tentative D call TRBD1 (5 bases). Trimming removed 2 bases from V and 7 bases from J, with 9 bases in between. Germline V lookup: CDR1 SGHTA, CDR2 FQGNSA. CDR3 size: 12 residues. The CDR3 region is CASSLTGWEQYF. In DNA, the CDR3 is TGTGCCAGCAGCTTAACAGGATGGGAGCAGTACTTC. Using reference TRBV7-2 and TRBJ2-7 for the parts outside the CDR3, the full variable domain is GAGVSQSPSNKVTEKGKDVELRCDPISGHTALYWYRQSLGQGLEFLIYFQGNSAPDKSGLPSDRFSAERTGGSVSTLTIQRTQQEDSAVYLCASSLTGWEQYFGPGTRLTVT.

The chain joins TRBV4-2 to TRBJ2-7; TRBD1 aligns across 9 bases. The V gene's germline CDR1 is LGHNA and CDR2 YNFKEQ. V lost 4 bases, J lost 2 bases, and 3 bases stayed unmatched. This CDR3 is 14 amino acids long. CDR3 amino acids: CASSPGTGTYEQYF. For the CDR3, the DNA is TGTGCCAGCAGCCCAGGGACAGGGACCTACGAGCAGTACTTC.

The CDR3 bases are TGTGCCTGGAGTGTACAGTATACGCAGTATTTT. Residues: CAWSVQYTQYF. The chain employs TRBV30 and TRBJ2-3; D is undetermined. Trimming removed 0 bases at V and 7 bases at J, with 5 bases between. The CDR3 loop spans 11 amino acids. CDR1 is GTSNPN and CDR2 is SVGIG in the germline V gene (reference sequence).